This T cell receptor beta chain was identified in a study of T-cell reconstitution after alpha-beta-depleted transplantation in children (dated by TCRdb to the mid-2010s). Study-level background: T-cell immune reconstitution after TCRalphabeta/CD19-depleted allogeneic hematopoietic cell transplantation in children was quantitatively tracked in the study by means of TCR repertoire profiling.

The CDR3 goes from the cysteine to the phenylalanine over 15 residues. The entry retains the CDR3 DNA only, 45 bases that are in frame from base 1. V is cut back by 7 bases and J by 9 bases, with 14 bases in the junction unmatched. Per the germline V gene, SNHLY is the CDR1 and FYNNEI is the CDR2. About this clonotype itself: No cognate antigen has been identified for it. There are no base qualities to consult, and no much larger clone falls within one base.

Library preparation employed PCR. Sequencer: Illumina HiSeq 2500. Molecular barcoding was employed in the preparation of TCR libraries, with unique molecular identifiers being used to normalize TCRbeta repertoire quantification. Using fastp trimming at Q25 and MiXCR clonotype assembly, TCRdb reanalyzed the public sequencing data and kept in-frame beta chains. Rows with one shared CDR3 protein collapse into an entry with the most common genes and DNA. For this sample there are more than 400,000 distinct CDR3 sequences; over 40% appear just once. Of the sample, roughly a quarter is held by the ten largest clones. General conclusions and limits of the study: About two months after transplant, the apparently early recovery of alphabetaT-cell counts reportedly depended on just several hundred clones that had expanded rapidly and came from non-depleted graft cells. The frequencies of hyperexpanded clones fell over the following months, and after one year, T-cell counts and TCRbeta diversity were mostly attributed to newly produced T cells. In some patients, high TCRbeta diversity at day 60 was attributed to recipient T cells and intrathymic progenitors that had survived conditioning.

In light of the paper, this sample's treatment or condition label describes: allogeneic hematopoietic cell transplantation with graft depleted of TCRalphabeta T cells and CD19 B cells. Transplant recipients were children who received TCRalphabeta/CD19-depleted allogeneic hematopoietic cell grafts. The source of this sequence is a girl aged 2 to 10 with aplastic anemia, due to receive a stem cell transplant. This receptor chain uses TRBV2 and TRBJ2-7; TRBD1 matches 11 bases in the middle. Sample: PBMCs, taken before TCRalphabeta/CD19-depleted stem cell transplant. In nucleotide form, the sequence is TGTGCCAGCAACCGAATAGGACAGGGGGCTGACCCGCAGTACTTC. Translated, it gives CASNRIGQGADPQYF.